This T cell receptor beta chain was recorded in a study of PD-L1 blockade in urothelial cancer. Study at large: Male patients with bladder-origin urothelial cancer numbered about 90% of the roughly 29. Points from the study as a whole: Tumor-associated TCR clones expanded more in blood at 3 weeks in patients with durable benefit.

As for this clone: The antigen remains undetermined.

Sequencing was performed with immunoSEQ multiplex PCR; in TCRdb, only in-frame clones are kept and a portion is missing. The sample yields some 120,000 clones, approximately 84% seen once. Germline CDR1 reads SGHTA; CDR2 reads FQGTGA. The V gene lost 4 bases and the J gene lost 4 bases, with 16 bases spanning the gap. The CDR3 has 16 amino acids. Time point here: pretreatment peripheral blood. This sequence joins TRBV7-3 and TRBJ2-2, with D possibly matching TRBD2 (5 bases). The sample in question was PBMCs, obtained around atezolizumab (anti-PD-L1) treatment. This sequence originates from a man aged 50 or older with urothelial cancer. The CDR3 spells CASSSTPTGFTGELFF. The CDR3 DNA reads TGTGCCAGCAGCTCCACCCCTACGGGATTCACCGGGGAGCTGTTTTTT. Using reference TRBV7-3 and TRBJ2-2 for the parts outside the CDR3, the full variable domain is GAGVSQTPSNKVTEKGKYVELRCDPISGHTALYWYRQSLGQGPEFLIYFQGTGAADDSGLPNDRFFAVRPEGSVSTLKIQRTERGDSAVYLCASSSTPTGFTGELFFGEGSRLTVL.